Listed here are 19 T cell receptor beta chains from one sample, sequenced in a study of Tregs in tolerant kidney transplant recipients. Sequencing used immunoSEQ multiplex PCR; TCRdb keeps in-frame clones, though not all of them. The sample has approximately 4,200 clones, approximately 85% seen once. The sample consisted of Tregs from blood, taken before the transplant. Source of these receptors: a human donor who received a combined kidney and bone marrow transplant.

This chain links TRBV5-1 with TRBJ2-3; 10 bases are a match to TRBD2. Germline V CDR1 and CDR2: SGHRS, YFSETQ. This CDR3 is built from 17 residues. Trimming removed 0 bases from V and 6 bases from J; junction bases left unmatched: 10. The CDR3, as DNA: TGCGCCAGCAGCTTGGTGCCAGCGGGAGGGCGAGGGGATACGCAGTATTTT. The encoded protein is CASSLVPAGGRGDTQYF.

The chain recombines TRBV7-2 with TRBJ1-4; 7 positions agree with TRBD1. The CDR3 loop spans 15 amino acids. The ends lost 2 bases at V and 5 bases at J; junction bases unmatched: 5. Germline V gene data show CDR1 as SGHTA and CDR2 as FQGNSA. The CDR3 loop is CASSLTGTANEKLFF. CDR3 sequence (DNA): TGTGCCAGCAGCTTAACCGGGACAGCGAATGAAAAACTGTTTTTT.

V and J are TRBV5-5 and TRBJ2-2, with TRBD2 as a possible D gene (5 bases). Trimming shortened V by 4 bases and J by 1 base, and 11 bases separated the two germline ends. CDR3 size: 15 residues. Germline lookup yields CDR1 SGHKS and CDR2 YYEKEE (reference sequence). The CDR3: CASSLNTRNTGELFF. CDR3 DNA: TGTGCCAGCAGCCTGAATACTAGGAACACCGGGGAGCTGTTTTTT.

This sequence joins TRBV29-1 and TRBJ1-1, with TRBD1 matching over 7 bases. CDR3 length: 12 residues. V shed 8 bases, J shed 3 bases, and the junction held 6 bases outside the gene matches. In germline, CDR1 is SQVTM, CDR2 ANQGSEA. The CDR3 here is CSHQTGHTEAFF. In DNA, the CDR3 is TGCAGCCACCAGACAGGGCACACTGAAGCTTTCTTT.

This chain links TRBV7-2 with TRBJ2-7; 11 bases fit TRBD2. The CDR3 covers 14 residues. Germline lookup yields CDR1 SGHTA and CDR2 FQGNSA. V gave up 5 bases and J gave up 4 bases; unmatched junction bases: 4. CDR3: CASSILAGAYEQYF. The CDR3, as DNA: TGTGCCAGCAGCATACTAGCGGGGGCTTACGAGCAGTACTTC.

This chain uses TRBV27 with TRBJ2-1; 7 bases are shared with TRBD1. The germline gives CDR1 MNHEY, CDR2 SMNVEV (reference sequence). After removal of 3 bases from V and 3 bases from J, the junction contained 11 bases not matched to a gene. The CDR3 spans 17 residues. CDR3 sequence: CASSFAPPGTDYNEQFF. The CDR3 nucleotides are TGTGCCAGCAGTTTCGCCCCTCCCGGGACAGACTACAATGAGCAGTTCTTC.

The chain uses TRBV6-5 and TRBJ1-1, with no clear D. The CDR3 has 13 residues. The V end lost 7 bases, the J end lost 10 bases, and 19 bases lay between the germline ends. Germline assignment: CDR1 MNHEY and CDR2 SVGAGI. The CDR3: CASTLRGGQRAFF. The CDR3 DNA reads as TGTGCCAGCACCCTCCGGGGAGGCCAGAGAGCTTTCTTT.

V is TRBV5-1 and J is TRBJ2-7, with 12 nucleotides matching TRBD1. From germline, CDR1 is SGHRS and CDR2 YFSETQ. V lost 7 bases and J lost 7; bases outside the gene matches: 9. The CDR3 spans 14 residues. The CDR3 reads CASRVGTGGQEQYF. The CDR3, as DNA: TGCGCCAGCCGGGTAGGGACAGGGGGCCAAGAGCAGTACTTC.

The rearrangement links TRBV19 to TRBJ1-5, with 9 bases that match TRBD1. The ends lost 5 bases at V and 3 bases at J; junction bases unmatched: 11. Germline CDR1 LNHDA, CDR2 SQIVND (reference sequence). The CDR3 extends over 17 amino acids. The CDR3 is CASSVDRGRGHNQPQHF. The CDR3 bases are TGTGCCAGTAGTGTCGACAGGGGGAGAGGGCACAATCAGCCCCAGCATTTT.

The rearrangement joins TRBV7-3 to TRBJ2-7; TRBD2 agrees at 10 bases. Germline CDR1 and CDR2: SGHTA and FQGTGA. The CDR3 runs 15 residues. V shed 2 bases, J shed 3 bases, and the junction held 4 bases outside the gene matches. The chain's CDR3 is CASSLELAGNYEQYF. CDR3 coding DNA: TGTGCCAGCAGCTTAGAACTAGCGGGAAACTACGAGCAGTACTTC.

This chain connects TRBV10-3 to TRBJ2-1; a weak D match, TRBD1 (7 bases). V lost 4 bases to trimming and J lost 2 bases, with 12 bases between them. Germline assignment: CDR1 ENHRY and CDR2 SYGVKD. This CDR3 contains 15 residues. CDR3 loop: CAISVWRGPYNEQFF. In DNA, the CDR3 is TGTGCCATCAGTGTTTGGAGGGGGCCCTACAATGAGCAGTTCTTC.

V usage is TRBV10-1 and J usage is TRBJ2-3, with 11 bases matching TRBD2. Germline loops: CDR1 WNHNN, CDR2 SYGVQD (reference sequence). The CDR3 has 17 amino acids. Trimming took 5 bases from V and 0 from J; bases not matched to a gene: 7. The CDR3 region has the DNA TGCGCCAGCAGTTTCTCGGGACTAGCGGCAAGCACAGATACGCAGTATTTT. Encoded protein: CASSFSGLAASTDTQYF.

The sample holds one count of this clone. The chain links TRBV5-1 to TRBJ2-2; TRBD1 aligns across 10 bases. The J segment lost 5 bases and the V segment lost 8 bases, leaving 9 bases of the junction unmatched. Germline values: CDR1 SGHRS, CDR2 YFSETQ. The CDR3 spans 15 residues. The CDR3 DNA reads TGCGCCAGTGACCCGACAGGGGGCGCGACCGGGGAGCTGTTTTTT. It encodes CASDPTGGATGELFF.

V is TRBV4-2 and J is TRBJ2-2; 12 nucleotides line up with TRBD1. This CDR3 spans 17 amino acids. Germline V CDR1 and CDR2: LGHNA, YNFKEQ. The junction had 6 bases not matched to a gene; V was cut back by 0 bases and J by 7 bases. CDR3 in DNA: TGTGCCAGCAGCCAAGAAGGGACAGGGGGCGCCGGCGGGGAGCTGTTTTTT. This translates into CASSQEGTGGAGGELFF.

The J gene is TRBJ2-5, the V gene TRBV7-2; D remains ambiguous. Trimming removed 3 bases from V and 3 bases from J, with 8 bases in between. This CDR3 is built from 13 residues. Germline CDR1 and CDR2: SGHTA and FQGNSA. This CDR3 reads CASSFNTKETQYF. The CDR3 bases are TGTGCCAGCAGCTTTAACACAAAAGAGACCCAGTACTTC. The whole variable domain, filled in from reference TRBV7-2 and TRBJ2-5, reads GAGVSQSPSNKVTEKGKDVELRCDPISGHTALYWYRQSLGQGLEFLIYFQGNSAPDKSGLPSDRFSAERTGGSVSTLTIQRTQQEDSAVYLCASSFNTKETQYFGPGTRLLVL.

This chain joins TRBV21-1 and TRBJ1-2. TRBV21-1 is termed a pseudogene. There are 15 residues in the CDR3. The CDR3 region is CASSKLVTGNYGYTF. CDR3 nucleotide sequence: TGTGCCAGCAGCAAATTGGTGACGGGGAACTATGGCTACACCTTC.

The chain joins TRBV28 to TRBJ1-1; TRBD1 is a possible D gene (6 bases). The CDR3 contains 13 residues. Trimming removed 4 bases from V and 5 bases from J, with 11 bases in between. Germline CDR1 and CDR2: MDHEN and SYDVKM. The CDR3 sequence: CASSYGGWTEAFF. CDR3 nucleotide sequence: TGTGCCAGCAGTTATGGGGGCTGGACTGAAGCTTTCTTT. The whole variable domain, filled in from reference TRBV28 and TRBJ1-1, reads DVKVTQSSRYLVKRTGEKVFLECVQDMDHENMFWYRQDPGLGLRLIYFSYDVKMKEKGDIPEGYSVSREKKERFSLILESASTNQTSMYLCASSYGGWTEAFFGQGTRLTVV.

The chain joins TRBV4-2 to TRBJ2-2; the match to TRBD1 covers 10 bases. V gave up 1 base and J gave up 5 bases; unmatched junction bases: 4. The germline CDR1 and CDR2 sequences are LGHNA and YNFKEQ. The CDR3 length is 16 residues. CDR3 DNA sequence: TGTGCCAGCAGCCAAGGGGGACAGGGGAGAACCGGGGAGCTGTTTTTT. Translating it yields CASSQGGQGRTGELFF.

This sequence joins TRBV4-2 and TRBJ2-1; TRBD2 matches at 9 bases. With 2 bases clipped from V and 3 bases from J, the junction kept 11 bases outside the gene matches. The CDR3 loop spans 18 amino acids. Germline loops: CDR1 LGHNA, CDR2 YNFKEQ. CDR3 region: CASSQREARREGYNEQFF. The CDR3 DNA reads TGTGCCAGCAGCCAAAGGGAGGCGCGGCGGGAGGGCTACAATGAGCAGTTCTTC.